These T cell receptor beta chains were read from a single sample in a study of response to subunit inactivated influenza vaccine. TCRdb reprocessed the RT-PCR reads with MiXCR, giving one entry per CDR3 protein. The repertoire includes about 700,000 distinct CDR3 sequences, less than 15% of them detected once, and 7.6% sits in the top ten. Sequencing used PBMCs from blood, obtained around 15 days before vaccination. The receptors shown here come from a man aged 45-65 years who received an inactivated influenza vaccine. CDR3s leave out the opening cysteine and the closing phenylalanine or tryptophan.

V,CDR3
TRBV15,ATSRDQHQQPQH
TRBV6-5,ASSLGPPGGANVLT
TRBV6-6,ASRGRLDEQY
TRBV9,ASSVVAGRAFNEQF
TRBV20-1,SARDRENEQF
TRBV5-1,ASSLDVNQPQH
TRBV30,AWRPAVAGVSYEQY
TRBV7-2,ASSLVTRLAGKETQY
TRBV27,ASSRLAGSEGTDTQY
TRBV29-1,SVSVDMNTEAF
TRBV7-9,ASSPRDGLQETQY
TRBV28,ASRKGAGGSGTQY
TRBV7-2,ASSLVGGQGAHEQY
TRBV6-6,ASSDRTRDTQY
TRBV9,ASSVDLTRVGASGTVLDEQF
TRBV5-1,ASRPGLVAVVEQF
TRBV29-1,SVGAGPYYEQY
TRBV7-2,ASSFEPMRPGELF
TRBV9,ASSVAASGSYEQY
TRBV2,ASSGSTSSYNEQF
TRBV5-6,ASSPGLAGAVYTDTQY
TRBV29-1,SVEERGQPSGELF
TRBV27,ASSKYAGTSGVNYEQY
TRBV27,ASSLIWTQKGDSPLH
TRBV27,ASRSGTALNQPQH
TRBV7-8,ASSPESGLAETDTQY
TRBV10-3,AISQGTASDTQY
TRBV6-1,ASRREREPVYEQY
TRBV5-1,ASSLRPGDGKRAQY
TRBV4-3,ASSQDFGFWETQY
TRBV14,ASRPRGGGDTQY
TRBV28,ASSSFAFGTGELF
TRBV7-9,ASSIGGRGEAF
TRBV2,ASSEVLAGDDEQF
TRBV6-5,ASSYSPGTGPQETQY
TRBV7-2,ASSLEVGNGNTIY
TRBV20-1,SAKNRDRGYNEQF
TRBV29-1,SVVLASLEQF
TRBV20-1,SASSTGGEKLF
TRBV12-3/TRBV12-4,ASSPLVNSYEQY
TRBV2,ASREPGQGNREQF
TRBV15,ATSKQLGGRTGHEQF
TRBV20-1,SADPGRTNYGYT
TRBV7-2,ASSLGQGFHNDQF
TRBV7-9,ASEGQGPGYT
TRBV12-3/TRBV12-4,ASSDLSGPAGTQY
TRBV20-1,SAIQLMTGRADTQY
TRBV20-1,SARDRGKSNTEAF
TRBV11-2,ASSLDLRLAGDNEQF
TRBV28,ASSLPRGELF
TRBV6-2/TRBV6-3,ASSYSGTGLTLDTQY
TRBV7-2,ASSLEGPPTYEQY
TRBV5-1,ASSLMAGANTGELF
TRBV5-1,ASSWTGTIRETQY
TRBV4-1,ASSQIQGGYNEQF
TRBV29-1,SVEFAASGYEQY
TRBV5-1,ASSLARGQGNTGELF
TRBV5-1,ASSAGRLQTQY